The sequence of this T cell receptor beta chain was determined in a study of CD8 T cells in Susac syndrome. The CDR3 is 13 residues long. Germline CDR1 MNHEY, CDR2 SMNVEV (reference sequence). V was clipped by 2 bases and J by 7 bases, with 11 bases between them. Peripheral blood CD8+ and CD4+ T cells were profiled by TCR beta sequencing. This clonotype was recorded once. Random hexamers primed reverse transcription of about 0.45 to 1 ug RNA. The CDR3 of TCR beta was amplified by immunoSEQ multiplex PCR across 54 Vbeta and 13 Jbeta. Using its own MiXCR run on the immunoSEQ multiplex PCR reads, TCRdb lists one record per CDR3 protein. The sample has 150,000 to 190,000 distinct CDR3 sequences; about 95% are singletons.

The sequence came from a human donor with multiple sclerosis. J is TRBJ1-1 and V is TRBV27, with a tentative D call TRBD1 (6 bases). The sequenced material came from CD8+ T cells from PBMCs. The CDR3 region has the DNA TGTGCCAGCAGTTTAAACTCAGGGGTTGAAGCTTTCTTT. Translation: CASSLNSGVEAFF.